This T cell receptor beta chain was recovered during a study of blood T cell repertoires in COVID-19. The overall study: Donors in the United States, Italy and Spain gave samples during acute or convalescent COVID-19. From T cells, B-cell-depleted T cells, or PBMCs came the material, which was cDNA or gDNA.

V lost 3 bases to trimming and J lost 6 bases; unmatched junction nucleotides: 10. The CDR3 consists of 15 residues. CDR1 is MNHEY, CDR2 SVGAGI, per germline. Per the original methods: Nucleated cell counts were estimated from reference gene primer amplification. The data were produced by immunoSEQ multiplex PCR, yet TCRdb's version contains in-frame clones alone and is incomplete. The V and J calls and clone size are taken from that table; D and trimming were inferred from the DNA. This table holds some 270,000 clones, about 80% found once. Enrolled during active infection, Seattle patients were then followed longitudinally.

The sequencing input was peripheral blood. The rearrangement uses TRBV6-5 and TRBJ2-7; 8 bases agree with TRBD1. This clonotype was sampled from a person between 65 and 79 years old with COVID-19, enrolled during active disease. CDR3 loop: CASSYSSTGGSEQYF. The CDR3 nucleotides are TGTGCCAGCAGTTATTCTTCCACAGGGGGATCCGAGCAGTACTTC.